One T cell receptor beta chain is described in this entry. The antigen it binds to is not known. No much larger clonotype is one base removed from it; base qualities were not supplied. The sample's time point, from its label and the paper: at surgical resection after neoadjuvant nivolumab +/- ipilimumab. The samples were taken from NEOSTAR, a phase 2 randomized trial in operable NSCLC that tested neoadjuvant nivolumab or nivolumab plus ipilimumab, followed by surgery. Taken from the germline V gene, the CDR1 and CDR2 loops are SGHTA and FQGNSA. V is pruned by 3 bases and J by 3 bases, leaving 7 bases of the junction without a gene match. Taken from cysteine to phenylalanine, the CDR3 has 15 residues. The sequence is cut down to CDR3 DNA, 45 bases in frame from base 1. The data were obtained in a study of neoadjuvant nivolumab and ipilimumab in lung cancer (dated by TCRdb to 2020 to 2021). Regarding the complete study: Nivolumab was given at 3 mg/kg intravenously on days 1, 15 and 29, and the combination arm added ipilimumab 1 mg/kg on day 1 only. The primary endpoint of the trial was the rate of major pathologic response (MPR) in the intention-to-treat population of each study arm. In the trial, approximately 42 patients with operable NSCLC were treated, of whom some 23 were randomized to nivolumab monotherapy and 21 to nivolumab plus ipilimumab. TCR repertoires in pretherapy (baseline) peripheral blood were compared with TCR repertoires in tumors resected at surgery after neoadjuvant immune checkpoint blockade. Matched pretherapy and resected tumor pairs were analyzed from seven patients, of whom four had been treated with nivolumab and three with nivolumab plus ipilimumab. The paper's findings and limits, for the study overall: Richness in tumors resected after neoadjuvant therapy showed a positive correlation with pretherapy blood TCR richness (Spearman R ≈ 0.79). From pretherapy to surgery, tumor T-cell richness and clonality went up in three of three dual-therapy tumors, versus only two of four nivolumab-treated tumors. TCR sequencing was performed in a small number of samples. Compared with tumor-adjacent uninvolved lung, resected tumors had greater TCR richness and clonality, and increases showed up in more of the dual-therapy-treated tumors. No significant correlation was found between TCR clonality and pathologic tumor regression, and only a single major-pathologic-response sample was available for the analysis of TCR clonality versus pathologic tumor regression.

Library prep was done by the immunoSEQ multiplex PCR assay. The paper's data handling went like this. Repertoires were summarized in terms of richness and clonality, and significantly expanded and contracted clones between pre- and post-therapy samples were identified. The clones in this table, taken by TCRdb from immuneACCESS, are in-frame only. Not every clone is retained; where verified, under half of the shortfall comes from an unresolved V gene, and the cause of the rest is unknown. That table supplies the V and J calls and clone size; D and trimming were determined from the DNA. This sample lists fewer than 15,000 clones; roughly 95% were detected once. Jointly, the top ten make up roughly 2.6% of the sample.

The TCR comes from an adult with non-small cell lung cancer. The chain is assembled from TRBV7-2 and TRBJ2-7, and TRBD1 matches 8 of the central bases. Here the sequenced sample was peripheral blood, taken after neoadjuvant nivolumab, alone or with ipilimumab, at or shortly before surgery. The CDR3 sequence is CASSFTRDRNYEQYF. The DNA reads TGTGCCAGCAGCTTTACCCGGGACAGGAACTACGAGCAGTACTTC.